Given below is one T cell receptor beta chain in context. The target antigen is unknown. The data belong to a study of graft-versus-host responses after intestinal transplantation. Study information: Recipients had multivisceral, liver-intestinal, or isolated intestinal transplants. For two to four years after anti-thymocyte globulin induction, all recipients took tacrolimus and steroids. Regarding the study as a whole: Present in recipient marrow, GvH clones included some that appeared first in ileum or blood. Early post-transplant HvG declines showed an association with peak circulating GvH clone levels.

The method was immunoSEQ multiplex PCR; TCRdb's version includes in-frame clones alone and lacks a portion of them. This table holds 80,000 to 100,000 clones, about nine tenths found once. This CDR3 region has 9 residues. Germline CDR1 reads MNHNY; CDR2 reads SVGAGI (reference sequence). The J gene is TRBJ1-5, the V gene TRBV6-6, with D possibly being TRBD1 (5 bases). The source is a human donor who was the organ donor for an intestinal transplant. Sequencing was performed on unstimulated CD8+ T cells sorted from spleen or lymph node cells, taken before transplant. The CDR3 DNA reads as TGTGCGGGGGGTCAGCCCCAGCATTTT. Its protein is CAGGQPQHF.